This section outlines one TCR beta chain sequence together with its context. These data belong to a study of blood T cell repertoires in COVID-19. Study-wide context: Whether acute or convalescent, the COVID-19 samples came from the United States, Italy and Spain. Sources were T cells, B-cell-depleted T cells, or PBMCs; the material itself was cDNA or gDNA.

Original handling: Reference gene primer amplification gave estimated nucleated cell counts. Profiled with immunoSEQ multiplex PCR; TCRdb holds only in-frame clones, not every one. The V and J calls and clone size were taken over from that table, and D and trimming were inferred from the DNA. Here the sample spans 200,000 to 250,000 clones, roughly 79% being singletons. CDR3 length equals 16 residues. Germline V lookup: CDR1 MRHNA, CDR2 SNTAGT. Germline trimming cut 2 bases from V and 1 base from J; bases unmatched to any gene: 6. The sequenced material came from peripheral blood. The chain employs TRBV6-4 and TRBJ1-1; TRBD1 matches at 8 bases. This clonotype originated in a woman older than 75 with acute or convalescent COVID-19. The CDR3 nucleotides read TGTGCCAGCAGTGACGAAGGGGACAGGAAGAACACTGAAGCTTTCTTT. Translated: CASSDEGDRKNTEAFF.